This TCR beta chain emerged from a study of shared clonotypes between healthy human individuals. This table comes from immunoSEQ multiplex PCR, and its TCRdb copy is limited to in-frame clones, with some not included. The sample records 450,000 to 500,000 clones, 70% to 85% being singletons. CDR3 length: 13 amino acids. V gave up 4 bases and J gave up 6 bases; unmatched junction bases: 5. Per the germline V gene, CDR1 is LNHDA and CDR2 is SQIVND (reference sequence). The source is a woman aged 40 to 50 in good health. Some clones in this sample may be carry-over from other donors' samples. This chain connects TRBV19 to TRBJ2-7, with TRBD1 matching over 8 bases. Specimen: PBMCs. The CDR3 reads CASSRDRWGEQYF. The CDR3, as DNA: TGTGCCAGTAGTAGGGACAGGTGGGGCGAGCAGTACTTC.